These T cell receptor beta chains were read from a single sample in a study of T cell responses to AZD1222 COVID-19 vaccine. The table came from immunoSEQ multiplex PCR; TCRdb's copy has only in-frame clones and leaves some out. Counted here are fewer than 110,000 clones, 70% to 90% occurring once; the ten biggest clones make up less than 6%. Here the sequenced sample was peripheral blood, taken 28 days after the second AZD1222 dose. These receptor sequences come from an adult who received the AZD1222 COVID-19 vaccine. Both conserved end residues are part of each CDR3.

>16|TRBV19
CASSPRTGPYNSPLHF
>16|TRBV7-8
CASSPNTGGAGTEAFF
>13|TRBV6-6
CASSFGTGTEAFF
>13|TRBV10-3
CAISDLDGYGYTF
>14|TRBV7-9
CASSSDTSGTEAFF
>18|TRBV7-9
CASSLPGQGVINTGELFF
>16|TRBV6-6
CASSYSGRDNNEKLFF
>16|TRBV7-9
CASSLAVLSSYNEQFF
>13|TRBV30
CAWSVQENTEAFF
>17|TRBV5-1
CASRHGDRASGTGELFF
>14|TRBV6-7
CASIRDGDYTEAFF
>17|TRBV27
CASGPFVDAGGIYGYTF
>17|TRBV19
CASSPGQGLNLNTEAFF
>14|TRBV7-2
CASTNQQGSYGYTF
>15|TRBV7-3
CASSLEAGPWNEQFF
>21|TRBV24-1
CATSDFSLSYRTGTNTGELFF
>15|TRBV14
CASSRRTGRGEKLFF
>13|TRBV20-1
CSASRGQGYEQYF
>16|TRBV6-5
CASSYSRTGHTGELFF
>18|TRBV11-2
CASSRIAGPASGANVLTF
>18|TRBV24-1
CATRGWEKNHDSNQPQHF
>15|TRBV6-5
CASRRTGQESYEQYF
>12|TRBV6-5
CVVAQGSYGYTF
>13|TRBV11-2
CASSQDGYNEQFF
>15|TRBV28
CASTSTGAQGEKLFF
>15|TRBV6-4
CASRVQGVLNTEAFF
>15|TRBV2
CASKLLAGGTGELFF
>14|TRBV19
CASSIAGSGYGYTF
>11|TRBV6-1
CASSWEHEQYF
>16|TRBV11-2
CASSPEIGNSYNEQFF
>13|TRBV11-3
CASSSVPLGEQFF
>15|TRBV28
CASSPPGQGYQPQHF
>14|TRBV7-2
CASSLGTGGNTIYF
>13|TRBV25-1
CASSLIQGAGYTF
>14|TRBV19
CASREQGTRGGQYF
>13|TRBV18
CASSPGRQWEQFF
>16|TRBV3-1/TRBV3-2
CASSPQGQQYNSPLHF
>16|TRBV5-8
CASSLWDARGTGELFF
>16|TRBV19
CASSSPGQGVGNEQFF
>13|TRBV28
CASSLNSYQPQHF
>19|TRBV24-1
CATSDSTGTGLPSNYGYTF
>13|TRBV30
CAWSETGIYGYTF
>11|TRBV10-3
CAISPGNGYTF
>16|TRBV7-2
CASSSGPLSSGNTIYF
>14|TRBV6-2/TRBV6-3
CASSGGAAWETQYF
>14|TRBV20-1
CSASFGGHSYEQYF
>15|TRBV28
CASSLEGAGNSPLHF
>14|TRBV10-3
CAISESTENQPQHF
>14|TRBV28
CASKRRGPSPEAFF
>19|TRBV10-1
CARSQHSLVTRQVNSPLHF
>11|TRBV7-9
CASSNRNTIYF
>14|TRBV5-1
CASSRGRGMETQYF
>15|TRBV7-9
CASSNPGGYNQPQHF
>15|TRBV18
CASSQNNPNTGELFF
>18|TRBV4-3
CASSQALPSGTGSYEQYF